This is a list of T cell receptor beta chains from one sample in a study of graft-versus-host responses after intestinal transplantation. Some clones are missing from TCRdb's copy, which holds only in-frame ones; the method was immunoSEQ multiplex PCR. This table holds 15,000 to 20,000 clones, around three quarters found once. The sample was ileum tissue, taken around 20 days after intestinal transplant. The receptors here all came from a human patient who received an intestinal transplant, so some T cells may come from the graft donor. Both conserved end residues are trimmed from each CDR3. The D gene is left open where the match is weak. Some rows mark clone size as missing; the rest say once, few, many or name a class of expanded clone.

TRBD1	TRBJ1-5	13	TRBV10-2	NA	ASSEYGRGSQPQH
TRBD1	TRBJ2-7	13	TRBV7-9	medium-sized	ASTPLGQGAYEQY
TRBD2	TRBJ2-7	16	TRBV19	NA	ASSIGTSGSNYPYEQY
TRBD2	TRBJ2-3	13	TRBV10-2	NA	ASSETSGSTDTQY
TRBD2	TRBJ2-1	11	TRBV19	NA	ASSTGLAFEQF
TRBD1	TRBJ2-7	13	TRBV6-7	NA	ASSSGTGLVYEQY
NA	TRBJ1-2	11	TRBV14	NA	ASSQDTGYGYT
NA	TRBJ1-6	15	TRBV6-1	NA	ASSVDRPTIYNSPLH
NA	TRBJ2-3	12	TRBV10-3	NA	ATRGGGGSDTQY
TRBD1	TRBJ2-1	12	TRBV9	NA	ASSVWGTGGAQF
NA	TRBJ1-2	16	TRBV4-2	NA	ASSQGRFRGGANYGYT
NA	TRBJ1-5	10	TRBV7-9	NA	ASSLGGQPQH
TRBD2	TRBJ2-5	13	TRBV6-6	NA	ASTISGGRGETQY
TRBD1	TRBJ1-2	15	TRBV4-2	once	ASSQPYRQTGVGGYT
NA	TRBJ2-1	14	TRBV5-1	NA	ASSLSSRISYNEQF
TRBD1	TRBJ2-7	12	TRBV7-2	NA	ASSWDRGGYEQY
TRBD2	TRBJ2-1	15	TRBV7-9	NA	ASSPPYSGSSYNEQF
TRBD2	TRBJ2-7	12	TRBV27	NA	ASSYHGEGNEQY